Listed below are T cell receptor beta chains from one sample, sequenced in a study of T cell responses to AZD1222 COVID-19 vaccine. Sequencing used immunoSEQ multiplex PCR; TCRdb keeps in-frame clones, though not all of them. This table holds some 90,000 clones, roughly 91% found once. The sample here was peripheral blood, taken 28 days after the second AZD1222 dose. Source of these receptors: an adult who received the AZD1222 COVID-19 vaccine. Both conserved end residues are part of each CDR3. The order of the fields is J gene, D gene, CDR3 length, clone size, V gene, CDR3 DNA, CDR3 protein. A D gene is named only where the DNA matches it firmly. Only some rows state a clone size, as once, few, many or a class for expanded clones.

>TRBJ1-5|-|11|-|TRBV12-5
TGTGCTAGTGGGACACATCAGCCCCAGCATTTT
CASGTHQPQHF
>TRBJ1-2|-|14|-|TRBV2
TGTGCCACACAGAGGAGAGAGGGACCACCTGGCTACACCTTC
CATQRREGPPGYTF
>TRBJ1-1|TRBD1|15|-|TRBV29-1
TGCAGCGTTGAAGATCAGGGGGGCCGAGGCACTGAAGCTTTCTTT
CSVEDQGGRGTEAFF
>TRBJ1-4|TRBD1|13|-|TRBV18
TGTGCCAGCTCACGGGGACAGGAAGAAAAACTGTTTTTT
CASSRGQEEKLFF
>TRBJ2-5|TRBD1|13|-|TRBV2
TGTGCCAGCAGTGGGACAGGTGGGGAGACCCAGTACTTC
CASSGTGGETQYF
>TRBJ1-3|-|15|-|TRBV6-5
TGTGCCACCAGATCCGTCGGGAGCTCTGGAAACACCATATATTTT
CATRSVGSSGNTIYF
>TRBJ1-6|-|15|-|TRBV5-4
TGTGCCAGCAGCTTGGGACAGGCCCGGAATGGGCCCCTCCACTTT
CASSLGQARNGPLHF
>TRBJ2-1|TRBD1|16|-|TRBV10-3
TGTGCCATCAGTGCCAGACAGGGAAACTCCTACAATGAGCAGTTCTTC
CAISARQGNSYNEQFF
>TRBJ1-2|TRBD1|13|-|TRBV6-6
TGTGCCAGCAGTTACCAGGGGGCTAAGGTTCGGACCTTC
CASSYQGAKVRTF
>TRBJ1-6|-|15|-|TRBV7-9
TGTGCCAGCAGCTCGTGGACGGAGGGGAATTCACCCCTCCACTTT
CASSSWTEGNSPLHF
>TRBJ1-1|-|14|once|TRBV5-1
TGCGCCAGCAGCTTGGCGCAGGGCGAAACTGAAGCTTTCTTT
CASSLAQGETEAFF
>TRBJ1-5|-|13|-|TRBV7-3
TGTGCCAGCAGCGGATACCCGGGGGGGCCCCAGCATTTT
CASSGYPGGPQHF
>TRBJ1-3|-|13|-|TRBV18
TGTGCCAGCTCAGTGGGCGAAGAAAACACCATATATTTT
CASSVGEENTIYF
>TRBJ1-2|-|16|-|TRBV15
TGTGCCACCAGCAGAGAGGGCCTCTCTTCTAACTATGGCTACACCTTC
CATSREGLSSNYGYTF